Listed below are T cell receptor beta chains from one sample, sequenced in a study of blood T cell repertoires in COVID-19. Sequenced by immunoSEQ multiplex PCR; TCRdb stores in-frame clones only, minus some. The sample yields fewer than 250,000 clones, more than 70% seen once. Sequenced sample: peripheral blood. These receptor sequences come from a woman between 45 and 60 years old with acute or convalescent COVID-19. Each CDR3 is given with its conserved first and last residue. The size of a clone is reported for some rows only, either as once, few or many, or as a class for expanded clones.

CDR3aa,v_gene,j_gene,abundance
CASSVGELAGSGYEQYF,TRBV9,TRBJ2-7,NA
CASSGGTSGNTIYF,TRBV6-6,TRBJ1-3,NA
CASSFSGTGVYNSPLHF,TRBV27,TRBJ1-6,NA
CASSVKLAGSYNEQFF,TRBV5-4,TRBJ2-1,NA
CASSFGLAGVNEQFF,TRBV5-4,TRBJ2-1,NA
CASSRWGPNYGYTF,TRBV28,TRBJ1-2,once
CASSPRGGVGTLGYTF,TRBV5-1,TRBJ1-2,once
CASSALLADNEQFF,TRBV9,TRBJ2-1,NA
CASTGQGNQPQHF,TRBV19,TRBJ1-5,NA
CSVGADLNEKLFF,TRBV29-1,TRBJ1-4,once
CASSPPGDGGELFF,TRBV18,TRBJ2-2,NA
CASSQGRGVTGSSHEQYF,TRBV4-1,TRBJ2-7,few
CASSSGQGIYYTF,TRBV7-2,TRBJ1-2,once
CASSIVLTGREQYF,TRBV19,TRBJ2-7,NA
CASSYDRANTEAFF,TRBV6-5,TRBJ1-1,NA
CASSADRGGNQPQHF,TRBV18,TRBJ1-5,NA
CATSETGYSTDTQYF,TRBV15,TRBJ2-3,NA
CASSFVDSYKTYEQYF,TRBV7-9,TRBJ2-7,NA
CASSDVTGYSYGYTF,TRBV2,TRBJ1-2,NA
CASSLDWGAADTF,TRBV5-1,TRBJ1-2,NA
CASSTSGRAGYNEQFF,TRBV3-1/TRBV3-2,TRBJ2-1,NA
CASSYGQGVPEAFF,TRBV6-6,TRBJ1-1,NA
CASSQEGLAGVGEQFF,TRBV4-2,TRBJ2-1,NA
CASSLTSGGETQYF,TRBV13,TRBJ2-5,few
CSVEEVSATNEKLFF,TRBV29-1,TRBJ1-4,NA
CASSLLAGGHAAYF,TRBV6-6,TRBJ2-7,NA
CATYPGTVFYGYTF,TRBV10-3,TRBJ1-2,NA
CASSEGGRGTGELFF,TRBV19,TRBJ2-2,NA
CASGLVSGSHTDTQYF,TRBV12-5,TRBJ2-3,NA
CASSEGGQQEQYF,TRBV25-1,TRBJ2-7,NA
CASSNPAGYEQYF,TRBV7-9,TRBJ2-7,NA
CASSPYGDSSYNEQFF,TRBV5-1,TRBJ2-1,many
CASSTAVFQGYTF,TRBV19,TRBJ1-2,NA
CASSLSADSYEQYF,TRBV7-2,TRBJ2-7,NA
CASSNNSYNEQFF,TRBV21-1,TRBJ2-1,NA
CASSLGPEDRRDTEAFF,TRBV7-8,TRBJ1-1,NA
CASSLGLAVQETQYF,TRBV11-2,TRBJ2-5,NA
CASSPTGLATTGELFF,TRBV13,TRBJ2-2,NA
CASSRSVDTIRDYGYTF,TRBV19,TRBJ1-2,NA
CASSIDRTGRNTEAFF,TRBV19,TRBJ1-1,NA
CASSLGWREGANEQFF,TRBV11-3,TRBJ2-1,NA
CASSEETDTDTQYF,TRBV2,TRBJ2-3,medium-sized
CASSLGGANTEAFF,TRBV11-2,TRBJ1-1,once
CASKGDQGQPQHF,TRBV2,TRBJ1-5,NA
CATGPGTSGETQYF,TRBV24-1,TRBJ2-5,NA
CASSTQEWGTSGNEQFF,TRBV13,TRBJ2-1,once
CASSPSNPPGGEQYF,TRBV5-4,TRBJ2-7,NA
CASSATSSKETQYF,TRBV7-7,TRBJ2-5,NA
CASSLSWRRMNTEAFF,TRBV5-6,TRBJ1-1,NA
CASSESMGGLYNEQFF,TRBV10-1,TRBJ2-1,NA
CASTRGSGTGGNEQYF,TRBV18,TRBJ2-7,NA
CASSERLGQGWNEQFF,TRBV2,TRBJ2-1,few
CASTLDSSYNEQFF,TRBV6-5,TRBJ2-1,once